These 21 T cell receptor beta chains originate from one sample sequenced in a study of cytomegalovirus exposure and HLA in healthy donors. PCR involved 60 Vbeta and 13 Jbeta primers. Sequencing was performed with immunoSEQ multiplex PCR; in TCRdb, only in-frame clones are kept and a portion is missing. The repertoire includes some 150,000 clones, roughly two thirds of them detected once, and under 3.5% sits in the top ten. The sample taken for sequencing was PBMCs. These TCRs come from a woman aged 30 to 39 in good health and CMV-seronegative.

The chain uses TRBV5-1 and TRBJ1-4; D may be TRBD1 (6 bases). Trimming pared 4 bases from V and 8 bases from J, leaving 21 bases between. The germline V gene encodes CDR1 SGHRS and CDR2 YFSETQ. This CDR3 has 16 amino acids. CDR3 protein: CASSAAPQGRGEKLFF. The CDR3 DNA follows: TGCGCCAGCAGCGCCGCTCCACAGGGCAGAGGAGAAAAACTGTTTTTT.

The rearrangement joins TRBV2 to TRBJ2-7; 8 nucleotides align to TRBD2. V lost 6 bases to trimming and J lost 4 bases; unmatched junction nucleotides: 8. The CDR3 runs 14 residues. Germline V gene lookup returns CDR1 SNHLY and CDR2 FYNNEI. In DNA, the CDR3 is TGTGCCAGCAGCGGTGGACAGCGGGGGTACGAGCAGTACTTC. This translates into CASSGGQRGYEQYF.

The chain recombines TRBV13 with TRBJ2-1, with 9 bases matching TRBD2. V shed 3 bases, J shed 16 bases, and the junction held 13 bases outside the gene matches. This CDR3 spans 14 amino acids. CDR1 is PRHDT, CDR2 FYEKMQ, per germline (reference sequence). The CDR3 sequence is CASSFGAGGPRSFF. In DNA, the CDR3 is TGTGCCAGCAGCTTCGGAGCGGGGGGCCCGCGCTCCTTCTTC.

The chain recombines TRBV15 with TRBJ1-2, with TRBD1 as a possible D gene (5 bases). The CDR3 is 15 residues long. Trimming cost V 8 bases and J 0 bases, with 16 bases left between them. CDR1 LNHNV and CDR2 YYDKDF come from the germline V gene (reference sequence). CDR3 residues: CATATHGGANYGYTF. DNA of the CDR3: TGTGCCACCGCGACCCACGGGGGGGCTAACTATGGCTACACCTTC.

Here the CDR3 DNA reads TGTGCCAGCAGCTTGGCAGGGGCGGGAAACACCATATATTTT. Translation gives CASSLAGAGNTIYF. The chain has TRBV4-2 and TRBJ1-3; a possible D gene is TRBD1 (6 bases). With 5 bases removed from V and 4 bases from J, the gap between germline ends came to 12 bases. The germline CDR1 and CDR2 sequences are LGHNA and YNFKEQ. The CDR3 contains 14 residues.

The chain links TRBV19 to TRBJ1-5, with D possibly being TRBD1 (5 bases). Per germline, CDR1 LNHDA and CDR2 SQIVND (reference sequence). The V end lost 10 bases, the J end lost 3 bases, and 19 bases lay between the germline ends. This CDR3 spans 15 amino acids. CDR3 DNA sequence: TGTGCCACCAAGTACAAGGGGATCAACAATCAGCCCCAGCATTTT. Translating it yields CATKYKGINNQPQHF.

This chain uses TRBV27 with TRBJ2-7; 8 bases are shared with TRBD2. Trimming at V came to 2 bases and at J to 1 base, leaving 4 bases not matched to a gene. The CDR3 is made up of 15 amino acids. Germline V gives CDR1 MNHEY, CDR2 SMNVEV (reference sequence). CDR3 in DNA: TGTGCCAGCAGTTTACGGGGGGGAAGGTCCTACGAGCAGTACTTC. This codes for CASSLRGGRSYEQYF.

The gene calls are TRBV6-6 and TRBJ2-5; the match to TRBD1 covers 7 bases. The J call may be in error: the DNA end matches TRBJ2-7 better. CDR3 length equals 15 residues. Germline CDR1 reads MNHNY; CDR2 reads SVGAGI (reference sequence). The CDR3 bases are TGTGCCAGCAGTTACGAGGACAGGAGGAGTGGCGAGCAGTACTTC. Amino acid sequence: CASSYEDRRSGEQYF.

The rearrangement uses TRBV2 and TRBJ2-1, with 7 bases fitting TRBD1. The CDR3 extends over 12 amino acids. CDR1 is SNHLY, CDR2 FYNNEI, per germline. Losses at the gene ends were 10 bases for V and 3 bases for J; bases not matched to a gene: 3. The CDR3, as DNA: TGTGCCATGGGGACAGACTACAATGAGCAGTTCTTC. It yields the protein CAMGTDYNEQFF. Combining the CDR3 with reference TRBV2 and TRBJ2-1 gives the whole variable domain EPEVTQTPSHQVTQMGQEVILRCVPISNHLYFYWYRQILGQKVEFLVSFYNNEISEKSEIFDDQFSVERPDGSNFTLKIRSTKLEDSAMYFCAMGTDYNEQFFGPGTRLTVL.

A note on this clone: An end of the junction does not agree with germline; a read error may underlie this. The CDR3 DNA follows: TGCGCCAGCAGCCAAGAATGGGGGAGGTTAACTAGTCGGCCTCATTTC. Its translation: CASSQEWGRLTSRPHF. This sequence joins TRBV4-1 and TRBJ2-7; TRBD2 might be the D (6 bases). CDR1 is MGHRA and CDR2 is YSYEKL in the germline V gene. There are 16 residues in the CDR3.

The chain joins TRBV5-4 to TRBJ1-1; no definite D call. V gave up 5 bases and J gave up 4 bases, with 21 bases separating them. The germline V gene has CDR1 SGHNT and CDR2 YYREEE (reference sequence). The CDR3 runs 16 residues. CDR3: CASSRIGEGSGTEAFF. CDR3 nucleotide sequence: TGTGCCAGCAGTCGGATTGGGGAGGGCAGTGGCACTGAAGCTTTCTTT.

This rearrangement joins TRBV14 to TRBJ1-1, with D hard to call. The CDR3 has 13 residues. Germline V gene lookup returns CDR1 SGHDN and CDR2 FVKESK. Trimming took off 2 bases at V and 7 bases at J, with 11 bases between the two ends. The DNA of the CDR3 is TGTGCCAGCAGCCAACAATACACGAATGAAGCTTTCTTT. Encoded protein: CASSQQYTNEAFF. The full variable domain, with the rest looked up from reference TRBV14 and TRBJ1-1, is EAGVTQFPSHSVIEKGQTVTLRCDPISGHDNLYWYRRVMGKEIKFLLHFVKESKQDESGMPNNRFLAERTGGTYSTLKVQPAELEDSGVYFCASSQQYTNEAFFGQGTRLTVV.

The chain combines TRBV9 with TRBJ1-6, with 9 nucleotides matching TRBD1. CDR1 is SGDLS, CDR2 YYNGEE, per germline. Trimming took 3 bases from V and 7 from J; bases not matched to a gene: 8. The CDR3 has 16 residues. CDR3 sequence: CASSADPGQGNSPLHF. The CDR3 coding sequence is TGTGCCAGCAGCGCAGACCCTGGACAGGGGAATTCACCCCTCCACTTT.

This chain uses TRBV19 with TRBJ1-2, with TRBD1 matching 9 bases. Germline loops: CDR1 LNHDA, CDR2 SQIVND (reference sequence). The J segment lost 7 bases and the V segment lost 5 bases, leaving 8 bases of the junction unmatched. This CDR3 is 14 amino acids long. The CDR3 is CASSSTGTGFGYTF. CDR3 bases: TGTGCCAGTAGTTCTACCGGGACAGGGTTTGGCTACACCTTC. The full variable domain, completed using reference TRBV19 and TRBJ1-2, is DGGITQSPKYLFRKEGQNVTLSCEQNLNHDAMYWYRQDPGQGLRLIYYSQIVNDFQKGDIAEGYSVSREKKESFPLTVTSAQKNPTAFYLCASSSTGTGFGYTFGSGTRLTVV.

In its sample, this clone was seen once. The rearrangement links TRBV30 to TRBJ1-3; no definite D call. The CDR3 runs to 13 residues. Germline CDR1 is GTSNPN and CDR2 is SVGIG (reference sequence). V shed 5 bases and J shed 0 bases, with 8 bases lying between them. This CDR3 is CAWARNSGNTIYF. CDR3 bases: TGTGCCTGGGCGCGTAACTCTGGAAACACCATATATTTT.

V and J are TRBV7-6 and TRBJ2-7; D might be TRBD2 (6 bases). Germline CDR1 reads SGHVS; CDR2 reads FNYEAQ. The germline V and J ends were trimmed by 8 bases and 4 bases, with 12 bases remaining between them. This CDR3 is built from 12 residues. CDR3 in amino acids: CASVGTSYEQYF. In DNA, the CDR3 is TGTGCCAGCGTCGGGACTTCTTACGAGCAGTACTTC.

The chain links TRBV28 to TRBJ2-1; TRBD2 agrees at 7 bases. J gave up 1 base and V 7 bases, and 7 bases lay outside the gene matches. CDR1 is MDHEN and CDR2 is SYDVKM in the germline V gene. CDR3 size: 15 residues. The CDR3 nucleotides are TGTGCCAGCAAATTGAGCGGGAAATCCTACAATGAGCAGTTCTTC. This sequence encodes CASKLSGKSYNEQFF.

The chain has TRBV6-1 and TRBJ1-4, with TRBD1 matching 8 bases. Unmatched junction bases numbered 9, after V lost 7 bases and J lost 8 bases. CDR3 length: 14 residues. Germline V gene sequence: CDR1 MNHNS, CDR2 SASEGT. The CDR3 loop is CASTPQGGIEKLFF. The CDR3 DNA follows: TGTGCCAGCACCCCACAGGGGGGTATAGAAAAACTGTTTTTT.

The CDR3 reads CASSHSQGQGNSPLHF. CDR3 DNA sequence: TGTGCCAGCAGCCATTCCCAGGGACAGGGTAATTCACCCCTCCACTTT. The rearrangement uses TRBV7-8 and TRBJ1-6, with 9 bases identical to TRBD1. J was trimmed by 6 bases and V by 5 bases; bases with no gene match: 8. In germline, CDR1 is SGHVS, CDR2 FQNEAQ. This CDR3 spans 16 amino acids.

This clone appeared a single time. The gene calls are TRBV7-8 and TRBJ2-3, with D possibly TRBD1 on 5 matching bases. Per germline, CDR1 SGHVS and CDR2 FQNEAQ. V lost 6 bases and J lost 1, with 23 bases in between. The CDR3 runs 18 residues. The CDR3 is CASSLGVSPYVGTDTQYF. The DNA of the CDR3 is TGTGCCAGCAGTCTAGGGGTTTCCCCCTACGTCGGCACAGATACGCAGTATTTT. Full variable domain (outside the CDR3, taken from reference TRBV7-8 and TRBJ2-3): GAGVSQSPRYKVAKRGQDVALRCDPISGHVSLFWYQQALGQGPEFLTYFQNEAQLDKSGLPSDRFFAERPEGSVSTLKIQRTQQEDSAVYLCASSLGVSPYVGTDTQYFGPGTRLTVL.

This chain connects TRBV9 to TRBJ2-1, with a possible D match to TRBD1 (6 bases). Trimming cost V 0 bases and J 4 bases, with 11 bases left between them. The CDR3 has 15 amino acids. CDR1 SGDLS and CDR2 YYNGEE come from the germline V gene. Here the CDR3 DNA reads TGTGCCAGCAGCGTAGGGGGGCCTTTATACAATGAGCAGTTCTTC. It encodes CASSVGGPLYNEQFF.